One T cell receptor beta chain is described in this entry. As yet, its antigen is unknown. Relapses following autologous stem cell transplantation were seen in all patients, with brentuximab vedotin exposure varying. Method: immunoSEQ multiplex PCR; TCRdb's copy keeps in-frame clones and lacks some. The table has under 25,000 clones, about 80% seen once. The data are from a study of PD-1 blockade in classical Hodgkin lymphoma. Findings of the study overall: It was CD4+ TCR diversity, not CD8+, that rose significantly by C4D1.

V shed 7 bases and J shed 0 bases, with 12 bases lying between them. This CDR3 has 14 amino acids. Germline CDR1 reads MNHNY; CDR2 reads SVGAGI (reference sequence). The sequences come from peripheral blood mononuclear cells (PBMCs), collected before the second cycle of nivolumab. The TCR originated in a human donor with classical Hodgkin lymphoma. The chain is built from TRBV6-6 and TRBJ1-1; no clear D. CDR3 DNA: TGTGCCAGCACCGCATTCCTTTTGAACACTGAAGCTTTCTTT. It translates to CASTAFLLNTEAFF.